There are many counts of the clone carrying this T cell receptor (beta chain). These data originate in a study of regulatory T cells in long-lasting Graves disease. Study-level information: Those Graves' patients who were newly diagnosed had been on antithyroid drugs under 3 months.

Arm-PCR of CDR3 regions and iRepertoire HTBI primers were the basis on which TCR beta libraries were built. Via MiXCR, TCRdb re-called the multiplex PCR reads, giving one row per CDR3 protein. The data show 300,000 to 450,000 distinct CDR3 sequences, with 15% to 19% seen just once and 22% held by the top ten. Documented time point: newly diagnosed GD, antithyroid drugs for less than 3 months. RNA from PBMCs was the source of the TCR library. Graves' disease diagnosis was established per American Thyroid Association guidelines. The material was peripheral blood mononuclear cells (PBMCs), obtained at new diagnosis, from a patient treated with antithyroid drugs. This TCR derives from a female donor with Graves disease.

In DNA form, the CDR3 reads TGTGCCAGCAGCCCAACCGTACTGCAGGGAGGCACTGAAGCTTTCTTT. Its protein product is CASSPTVLQGGTEAFF. The rearrangement joins TRBV7-3 to TRBJ1-1; D might be TRBD1 (5 bases). V was clipped by 5 bases and J by 4 bases, with 20 bases between them. The CDR3 sequence is 16 residues long. Germline CDR1 SGHTA, CDR2 FQGTGA.